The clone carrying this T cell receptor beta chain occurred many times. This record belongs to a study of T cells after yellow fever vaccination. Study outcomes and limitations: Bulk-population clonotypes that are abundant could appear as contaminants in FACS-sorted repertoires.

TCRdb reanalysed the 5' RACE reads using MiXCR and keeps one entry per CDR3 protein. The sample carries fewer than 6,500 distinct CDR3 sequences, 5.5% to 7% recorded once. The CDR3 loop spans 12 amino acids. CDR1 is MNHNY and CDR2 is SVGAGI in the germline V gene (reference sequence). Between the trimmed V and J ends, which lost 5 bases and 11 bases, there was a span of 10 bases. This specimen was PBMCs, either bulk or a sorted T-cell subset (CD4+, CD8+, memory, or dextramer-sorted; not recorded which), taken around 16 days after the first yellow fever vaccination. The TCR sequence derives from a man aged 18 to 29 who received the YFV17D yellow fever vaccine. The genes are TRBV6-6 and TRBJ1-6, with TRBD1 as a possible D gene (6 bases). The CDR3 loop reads CASSQQGPPLHF. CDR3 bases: TGTGCCAGCAGTCAACAGGGCCCACCCCTCCACTTT.